Each of the 12 T cell receptor beta chains below was sequenced from the same sample in a study of T cells in Graves' hyperthyroidism and ophthalmopathy. Amplified TCR beta CDR3 regions came from RNA transcripts. TCR CDR3 underwent first-round RT-PCR with the HTBI primer set. One entry per CDR3 protein, called by TCRdb with MiXCR from the multiplex PCR reads. This repertoire shows approximately 220,000 distinct CDR3 sequences, around 16% found once; its top ten account for around two fifths. Sample: blood. Receptors were obtained from a man in his forties with Graves' hyperthyroidism.

In the case of this clonotype: A read error may produce the germline difference seen at one junction end. This chain uses TRBV7-2 with TRBJ1-3; no reliable D call. Germline lookup yields CDR1 SGHTA and CDR2 FQGNSA. CDR3 length: 15 amino acids. The chain's CDR3 is CASSLAASSGNTIYF. CDR3 sequence (DNA): TGTGCCAGCAGCCTAGCGGCCTCCTCTGGAAACACCATATATTTT.

This clonotype was found many times. This chain links TRBV9 with TRBJ2-1; D gene unclear. Trimming took 0 bases from V and 1 from J, leaving 8 bases between them. Germline lookup yields CDR1 SGDLS and CDR2 YYNGEE. The CDR3 contains 15 residues. In DNA, the CDR3 is TGTGCCAGCAGCGTAGGCACTAATTCCTACAATGAGCAGTTCTTC. Its translation: CASSVGTNSYNEQFF.

This rearrangement joins TRBV6-1 to TRBJ1-5; 7 nucleotides agree with TRBD1. Trimming removed 7 bases from V and 3 bases from J; junction bases left unmatched: 9. This CDR3 contains 15 residues. CDR1 is MNHNS, CDR2 SASEGT, per germline. CDR3 sequence reads: CASKSIQGNNQPQHF. The CDR3 coding sequence is TGTGCCAGCAAAAGTATACAGGGGAACAATCAGCCCCAGCATTTT.

The table lists this clonotype with a few counts. The CDR3 loop is CASSPRTGTSGNTIYF. As DNA, the CDR3 is TGTGCCAGCAGCCCGAGGACAGGGACTTCTGGAAACACCATATATTTT. This chain connects TRBV7-2 to TRBJ1-3; 8 nucleotides agree with TRBD1. CDR1 is SGHTA and CDR2 is FQGNSA in the germline V gene. The CDR3 covers 16 residues. The trim removed 5 bases at V and 1 base at J, leaving 7 bases unmatched.

This clonotype has ten or more counts. J is TRBJ2-1 and V is TRBV7-6; maybe TRBD2 (5 bases). Germline CDR1 reads SGHVS; CDR2 reads FNYEAQ. This CDR3 has 14 amino acids. Trimming removed 5 bases at V and 9 bases at J, with 17 bases between. The CDR3 sequence is CASSPDGVRGEQFF. The CDR3 region has the DNA TGTGCCAGCAGCCCAGACGGGGTTCGGGGTGAGCAGTTCTTC.

This clonotype has only a few counts. V gene TRBV19 combines with J gene TRBJ1-5, with D unresolved. The V end lost 8 bases, the J end lost 7 bases, and 15 bases lay between the germline ends. CDR3 length: 13 amino acids. Germline V lookup: CDR1 LNHDA, CDR2 SQIVND (reference sequence). The CDR3 is CASSSKPHQPQHF. CDR3 sequence (DNA): TGTGCCAGTTCGTCCAAACCCCACCAGCCCCAGCATTTT.

The table lists this clonotype with many counts. The chain employs TRBV7-8 and TRBJ1-4, with 9 bases fitting TRBD1. CDR3 length: 15 residues. Trimming took 2 bases from V and 5 from J; bases not matched to a gene: 3. Germline values: CDR1 SGHVS, CDR2 FQNEAQ. The CDR3 here is CASSLRDRVNEKLFF. CDR3 in DNA: TGTGCCAGCAGCTTACGGGACAGGGTCAATGAAAAACTGTTTTTT.

This clonotype was seen a handful of times. The chain joins TRBV19 to TRBJ2-3; TRBD2 agrees at 7 bases. Germline trimming cut 1 base from V and 3 bases from J; bases unmatched to any gene: 4. The CDR3 loop spans 15 amino acids. Per the germline V gene, CDR1 is LNHDA and CDR2 is SQIVND (reference sequence). CDR3 in DNA: TGTGCCAGTAGTATAGGCGGCGGGGGTACAGATACGCAGTATTTT. Encoded protein: CASSIGGGGTDTQYF.

This clonotype was seen repeatedly, ten times or more. The rearrangement joins TRBV7-3 to TRBJ2-2, with D perhaps matching TRBD2 (6 bases). This CDR3 region has 15 residues. Deletions cut 2 bases from V and 0 bases from J, with 7 bases between. The V gene's germline CDR1 is SGHTA and CDR2 FQGTGA. Written as DNA, the CDR3 is TGTGCCAGCAGCTTATCGGGGGCGAACACCGGGGAGCTGTTTTTT. Amino acids: CASSLSGANTGELFF.

At least ten counts were recorded for this clonotype. The chain combines TRBV28 with TRBJ2-1, with TRBD1 matching over 8 bases. The CDR3 contains 15 residues. The V gene end was trimmed by 5 bases and the J gene end by 7 bases; junction bases not matched to a gene: 10. Germline V CDR1 and CDR2: MDHEN, SYDVKM. The CDR3 loop is CASSPGRTGRNEQFF. Here the CDR3 DNA reads TGTGCCAGCAGTCCGGGGCGGACAGGGAGAAATGAGCAGTTCTTC.

This chain uses TRBV7-3 with TRBJ2-2; 8 nucleotides line up with TRBD2. From germline, CDR1 is SGHTA and CDR2 FQGTGA. J lost 1 base, V lost 4 bases, and 5 bases had no gene match. This CDR3 is 16 amino acids long. CDR3 sequence reads: CASSSAGGWNTGELFF. The CDR3 bases are TGTGCCAGCAGCTCCGCGGGGGGCTGGAACACCGGGGAGCTGTTTTTT.

This clonotype was picked up many times. The V call is TRBV28, the J call TRBJ1-1; 9 nucleotides align to TRBD1. Germline lookup yields CDR1 MDHEN and CDR2 SYDVKM. This CDR3 spans 15 amino acids. Unmatched junction bases numbered 8, after V lost 1 base and J lost 8 bases. CDR3 sequence reads: CASSLSGTGMIEAFF. The CDR3 DNA reads as TGTGCCAGCAGTTTATCAGGGACAGGGATGATAGAAGCTTTCTTT.